The clone carrying this T cell receptor (beta chain) has a handful of counts. Noted treatment: preoperative locoregional IRX-2 cytokine immunotherapy. Samples came from a phase Ib trial of preoperative locoregional IRX-2 cytokine immunotherapy. The CDR3 has 13 residues. CDR1 and CDR2 from the germline V gene are MDHEN and SYDVKM. The data were taken from a study of preoperative IRX-2 immunotherapy in early breast cancer. Produced via immunoSEQ multiplex PCR; TCRdb's table is partial and in-frame only. The profile shows 20,000 to 30,000 clones, 78% of them singletons. The chain uses TRBV28 and TRBJ2-5; possibly TRBD1 for D (6 bases). The receptor's source is a human donor with breast cancer. The sequences come from lymph node tissue, collected before IRX-2 immunotherapy. The CDR3 here is CALRGTTQETQYF. Here the CDR3 DNA reads TGTGCACTAAGGGGGACAACCCAGGAGACCCAGTACTTC.